This TCR beta chain was captured by sequencing in a study of shared clonotypes between healthy human individuals (dated by TCRdb to about 2020). About the full investigation: A couple of women and a few men aged 18 to 49 years were included in the cohort. For each donor, three plates each were used for CD4 naive and CD4 memory, two plates were used for CD8 naive, and one plate was used for CD8 memory. The study deeply sequenced blood TCR repertoires of five healthy adults to estimate repertoire size and the extent of clonotype sharing between individuals. To increase sequencing depth and limit assay-specific biases, TCR repertoire library preparation and sequencing were carried out by different laboratories using diverse techniques. Between about 0.94 and 8.9 billion PBMCs per donor were obtained by leukapheresis. What the work shows at the level of the full study, not this receptor alone: Larger estimated clonotype richness was generally found for naive subsets than for memory subsets. About 4.5% of naive CD4, 3.5% of naive CD8, approximately 2.2% of memory CD4, and more than 0.35% of memory CD8 clonotypes were shared across several donors. The genetic and exposure-history diversity represented was limited by the small number of donors. Only blood was sampled, and tissue TCR repertoires likely differ from those in blood. Compared with non-shared clonotypes, the clonotypes found in all four sorted-subset donors had higher generation probabilities. Pairwise subsampling indicated that sequencing depth was expected to affect the degree of clonotype sharing among donors. Rarefaction of sorted-subset datasets indicated incomplete sequencing despite the large sequencing depth.

A remark on this clone: Its antigen is not yet known. No qualities accompany the bases; no much larger clone lies one base away.

Using the deep immunoSEQ assay, TCR CDR3 regions were amplified from genomic DNA by multiplex PCR. Extracted genomic DNA from each cell subset was spread evenly across all wells of several immunoSEQ 96-well plates, with each plate serving as a replicate. Each replicate PCR for sorted subsets received approximately 220 ng genomic DNA, equal to tens of thousands of T cell genomes. The purified libraries were quantified using a Qubit 3.0 fluorometer, sized with a Bioanalyzer 2100, and then quantified again using the KAPA Library Quantification kit. Each immunoSEQ 96-well plate was sequenced on its own single-read 150-cycle Illumina NextSeq 550 flow cell. In the source study's methods: Because the immunoSEQ output held only junctional sequences and lacked quality scores, the filtering could not match the filtering applied to full-length reads. Sequences were annotated with PyIR, a Python wrapper for IgBLAST v1.9, and V/J genes and CDR3 were assigned using IMGT germline references. Reads were filtered out if the reads had weak V/J assignments (E-value above 1e-6), no CDR3, stop codons, out-of-frame junctions, or ambiguous translated residues. V3J clonotypes were defined as sequences sharing an identical inferred V gene, J gene, and CDR3 amino acid sequence. Percentage overlap between repertoires was computed as shared unique clonotypes divided by the size of the smaller repertoire. RTK rarefaction, the Chao1 estimator, and Recon v2.1 estimates of unobserved clonotypes were used to assess repertoire richness. Generation probabilities for all TCRbeta clonotypes obtained by the gDNA method from a handful of donors were computed using OLGA. TCRdb retrieved this table from immuneACCESS and kept in-frame rearrangements only. Not all clones are present; in checked studies, unresolved V genes account for under half, and no reason is known for the remainder. The V and J calls and clone size come from that table; D and trimming were worked out from the DNA. The sample yields approximately 330,000 clones; less than 85% were counted once. Jointly, the top ten make up about 10% of the sample.

Counted from cysteine to phenylalanine, this CDR3 has 13 amino acids. Only the CDR3 region is kept as DNA, spanning 39 bases read in frame from base 1. V trim: 6 bases; J trim: 7 bases; unmatched bases: 8. Sequences LNHDA (CDR1) and SQIVND (CDR2) are obtained from the germline V gene (reference sequence). Healthy HIV-negative adults with no recently reported acute infections or vaccinations were included as donors. Every donor was a Caucasian adult residing in Nashville, Tennessee, USA. CD4+ T cells were enriched by magnetic negative selection, after which naive cells were positively selected on CD45RA and the negative fraction was taken as the memory subset. Blood was collected by leukapheresis, and PBMCs were isolated by Ficoll-Histopaque density gradient centrifugation and then cryopreserved in liquid nitrogen vapor phase. Analytical flow cytometry was used to check the purity and quantity of every magnetically sorted T cell population. Genomic DNA was isolated from every sorted fraction and measured by UV absorbance on a Nanodrop 2000c.

Recombination joined TRBV19 with TRBJ1-2, with TRBD1 identical over 7 junction bases. The receptor was isolated from a man aged 25 to 45 in good health. The specimen sequenced was memory CD4+ T cells sorted from blood. The cell subset or site tag for this specimen amounts to: CD45RA-negative fraction. The DNA sequence is given as TGTGCCAGTAGCCCACCGGGACAGACTGGCTACACCTTC. It codes for CASSPPGQTGYTF.